Below, one T cell receptor beta chain is given with its context. The same CDR3 can be traced to other DNA sequences in this sample. This sample is drawn from a study of blood T cell repertoires in COVID-19. The recovered donors of Cohort 3 showed two negative PCRs, clearance, or symptom resolution. This table comes from immunoSEQ multiplex PCR, and its TCRdb copy is limited to in-frame clones, with some not included. The sample includes about 320,000 clones, 88% of them seen just once. Germline V gene data show CDR1 as SGHDT and CDR2 as YYEEEE. The CDR3 totals 11 residues. Trimming removed 3 bases from V and 7 bases from J, with 8 bases in between.

The chain combines TRBV5-6 with TRBJ2-7; D not certain. The receptor was isolated from a man between 25 and 39 years old who had recovered from COVID-19. Sequenced sample: PBMCs or T cells enriched from blood (not recorded which). CDR3 sequence reads: CASSSGGEQYF. The CDR3 DNA is TGTGCCAGCAGCTCGGGTGGGGAGCAGTACTTC.